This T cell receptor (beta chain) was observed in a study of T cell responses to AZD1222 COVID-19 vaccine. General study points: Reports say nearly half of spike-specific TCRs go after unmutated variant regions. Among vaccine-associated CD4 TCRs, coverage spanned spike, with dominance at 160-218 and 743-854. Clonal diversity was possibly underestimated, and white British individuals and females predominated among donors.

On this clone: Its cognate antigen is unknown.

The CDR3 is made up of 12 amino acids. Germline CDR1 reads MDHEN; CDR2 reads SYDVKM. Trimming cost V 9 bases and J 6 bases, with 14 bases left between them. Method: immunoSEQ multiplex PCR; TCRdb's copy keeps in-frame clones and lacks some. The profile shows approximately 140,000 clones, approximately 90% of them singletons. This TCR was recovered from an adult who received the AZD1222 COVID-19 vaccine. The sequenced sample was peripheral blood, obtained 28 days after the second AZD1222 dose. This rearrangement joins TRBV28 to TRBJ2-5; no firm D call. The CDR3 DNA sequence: TGTGCCAGTGATACTCGAAGGCAGACCCAGTACTTC. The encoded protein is CASDTRRQTQYF.